These 20 T cell receptor beta chains share one sample of origin, sequenced in a study of shared clonotypes between healthy human individuals. Sequencing used immunoSEQ multiplex PCR; TCRdb keeps in-frame clones, though not all of them. The sample holds millions of clones, about 95% seen once. Naivety among CD8 cells was defined by CD45RO negativity and positive CCR7 selection, thereby excluding terminally differentiated effector memory CD45RA+ cells. Sequencing used naive CD8+ T cells sorted from blood. The receptors derive from a man aged 18 to 35 in good health.

The chain recombines TRBV9 with TRBJ2-7; D possibly corresponds to TRBD2 (6 bases). There are 14 residues in the CDR3. From germline, CDR1 is SGDLS and CDR2 YYNGEE. V was clipped by 0 bases and J by 3 bases, with 10 bases between them. As DNA, the CDR3 is TGTGCCAGCAGCGTAGCGGGGGAAGTCTACGAGCAGTACTTC. Protein: CASSVAGEVYEQYF.

The chain couples TRBV5-4 to TRBJ2-7; the D gene is possibly TRBD1 (5 bases). CDR3 length: 14 amino acids. The germline V gene has CDR1 SGHNT and CDR2 YYREEE (reference sequence). V gave up 3 bases and J gave up 3 bases, with 13 bases separating them. The CDR3 here is CASSSLDRDYEQYF. The CDR3 bases are TGTGCCAGCAGCTCCCTAGACAGAGACTACGAGCAGTACTTC. Full variable domain (outside the CDR3, taken from reference TRBV5-4 and TRBJ2-7): ETGVTQSPTHLIKTRGQQVTLRCSSQSGHNTVSWYQQALGQGPQFIFQYYREEENGRGNFPPRFSGLQFPNYSSELNVNALELDDSALYLCASSSLDRDYEQYFGPGTRLTVT.

This clone is a singleton in its sample. This sequence joins TRBV7-8 and TRBJ2-1; TRBD1 aligns across 9 bases. This CDR3 spans 13 amino acids. V was clipped by 1 base and J by 12 bases; unmatched bases: 4. Germline-derived CDR1 and CDR2 are SGHVS and FQNEAQ. The CDR3 sequence is CASSLGDRDWQFF. The CDR3 DNA follows: TGTGCCAGCAGCTTAGGGGACAGGGACTGGCAGTTCTTC.

The rearrangement links TRBV5-6 to TRBJ1-2; tentatively, D is TRBD1 (6 bases). Trimming removed 3 bases from V and 4 bases from J, with 10 bases in between. Germline CDR1 is SGHDT and CDR2 is YYEEEE. The CDR3 runs to 13 residues. CDR3 in amino acids: CASSWGTPYGYTF. The DNA of the CDR3 is TGTGCCAGCAGCTGGGGGACACCCTATGGCTACACCTTC. Supplemented by reference TRBV5-6 and TRBJ1-2, the full variable domain reads DAGVTQSPTHLIKTRGQQVTLRCSPKSGHDTVSWYQQALGQGPQFIFQYYEEEERQRGNFPDRFSGHQFPNYSSELNVNALLLGDSALYLCASSWGTPYGYTFGSGTRLTVV.

The V and J genes are TRBV11-3 and TRBJ1-2; D ambiguous. The CDR3 consists of 13 residues. With 2 bases removed from V and 0 bases from J, the gap between germline ends came to 4 bases. Germline V CDR1 and CDR2: SGHNT, YENEEA. The CDR3, as DNA: TGTGCCAGCAGCTTACTCTCTAACTATGGCTACACCTTC. This codes for CASSLLSNYGYTF. Complete variable domain (other parts from reference TRBV11-3 and TRBJ1-2): EAGVVQSPRYKIIEKKQPVAFWCNPISGHNTLYWYLQNLGQGPELLIRYENEEAVDDSQLPKDRFSAERLKGVDSTLKIQPAELGDSAVYLCASSLLSNYGYTFGSGTRLTVV.

The rearrangement joins TRBV6-5 to TRBJ2-5; 11 positions agree with TRBD2. Per the germline V gene, CDR1 is MNHEY and CDR2 is SVGAGI. Trimming took 1 base from V and 4 from J; bases not matched to a gene: 2. The length of the CDR3 is 15 residues. The CDR3, as DNA: TGTGCCAGCAGTTACTTCCTAGCGGGAGGAGAGACCCAGTACTTC. Translating it yields CASSYFLAGGETQYF.

This chain joins TRBV5-6 and TRBJ1-5; D not resolved. CDR1 is SGHDT and CDR2 is YYEEEE in the germline V gene. CDR3 length: 14 residues. Trimming took off 0 bases at V and 11 bases at J, with 15 bases between the two ends. In nucleotides, the CDR3 is TGTGCCAGCAGCTTGGCCGGGTCGAGCAAGTCCCAGCATTTT. Residues: CASSLAGSSKSQHF. The variable domain in full, with the rest retrieved from reference TRBV5-6 and TRBJ1-5, is DAGVTQSPTHLIKTRGQQVTLRCSPKSGHDTVSWYQQALGQGPQFIFQYYEEEERQRGNFPDRFSGHQFPNYSSELNVNALLLGDSALYLCASSLAGSSKSQHFGDGTRLSIL.

The chain links TRBV7-6 to TRBJ1-1; 9 nucleotides line up with TRBD1. Germline CDR1 is SGHVS and CDR2 is FNYEAQ. This CDR3 has 15 residues. V was clipped by 6 bases and J by 1 base; unmatched bases: 6. The CDR3 loop reads CASSLATGGNTEAFF. The CDR3 DNA reads as TGTGCCAGCAGTCTCGCGACAGGGGGGAACACTGAAGCTTTCTTT.

The V call is TRBV9, the J call TRBJ1-2; 8 bases are shared with TRBD1. The V segment lost 7 bases and the J segment 8 bases; nucleotides outside the gene matches: 10. The CDR3 consists of 13 residues. CDR1 and CDR2 from the germline V gene are SGDLS and YYNGEE. The CDR3 sequence: CASETGQEGGYTF. As DNA, the CDR3 is TGTGCCAGCGAAACGGGACAGGAGGGCGGCTACACCTTC. The full variable domain, in which reference TRBV9 and TRBJ1-2 provide the parts outside the CDR3, is DSGVTQTPKHLITATGQRVTLRCSPRSGDLSVYWYQQSLDQGLQFLIQYYNGEERAKGNILERFSAQQFPDLHSELNLSSLELGDSALYFCASETGQEGGYTFGSGTRLTVV.

The chain combines TRBV5-4 with TRBJ1-1, with TRBD1 as a possible D gene (6 bases). From germline, CDR1 is SGHNT and CDR2 YYREEE (reference sequence). Trimming stripped 2 bases from V and 8 bases from J, with 13 bases between. This CDR3 has 13 amino acids. The CDR3 sequence is CASSFTGSIEAFF. Here the CDR3 DNA reads TGTGCCAGCAGCTTCACAGGGTCCATAGAAGCTTTCTTT.

Turning to this clone: At one end, the junction sequence differs from germline, possibly due to a read error. This rearrangement joins TRBV14 to TRBJ2-5; D is undetermined. CDR3 size: 14 residues. In germline, CDR1 is SGHDN, CDR2 FVKESK. CDR3: CASSTRTYQEAQYF. In nucleotides, the CDR3 is TGTGCCAGCAGCACTCGAACTTACCAAGAGGCCCAGTACTTC. The whole variable domain, remainder taken from reference TRBV14 and TRBJ2-5, is EAGVTQFPSHSVIEKGQTVTLRCDPISGHDNLYWYRRVMGKEIKFLLHFVKESKQDESGMPNNRFLAERTGGTYSTLKVQPAELEDSGVYFCASSTRTYQEAQYFGPGTRLLVL.

The chain couples TRBV7-9 to TRBJ2-2; 9 bases line up with TRBD1. This CDR3 comprises 14 residues. J lost 5 bases, V lost 4 bases, and 2 bases had no gene match. Germline V gives CDR1 SEHNR, CDR2 FQNEAQ (reference sequence). CDR3 loop: CASSSTGGTGELFF. In DNA, the CDR3 is TGTGCCAGCAGCTCGACAGGGGGAACCGGGGAGCTGTTTTTT.

This clone was picked up one time. The chain joins TRBV19 to TRBJ1-1; D may be TRBD1 (5 bases). Germline V gene data show CDR1 as LNHDA and CDR2 as SQIVND (reference sequence). The CDR3 sequence is 13 residues long. The germline V and J ends were trimmed by 8 bases and 1 base, with 11 bases remaining between them. The chain's CDR3 is CASRKTENTEAFF. The CDR3 DNA reads as TGTGCCAGTCGTAAGACAGAGAACACTGAAGCTTTCTTT. The whole variable domain, filled in from reference TRBV19 and TRBJ1-1, reads DGGITQSPKYLFRKEGQNVTLSCEQNLNHDAMYWYRQDPGQGLRLIYYSQIVNDFQKGDIAEGYSVSREKKESFPLTVTSAQKNPTAFYLCASRKTENTEAFFGQGTRLTVV.

This clone was counted between two and nine times. V usage is TRBV4-2 and J usage is TRBJ1-5; 8 nucleotides align to TRBD1. CDR3 size: 13 residues. Germline V gives CDR1 LGHNA, CDR2 YNFKEQ. V was pared by 1 base and J by 9 bases, with 2 bases of the junction left unmatched. The CDR3 protein is CASSQGTGWPQHF. CDR3 coding DNA: TGTGCCAGCAGCCAAGGGACAGGGTGGCCCCAGCATTTT.

The V call is TRBV5-6, the J call TRBJ1-1; 11 bases match TRBD1. Germline V lookup: CDR1 SGHDT, CDR2 YYEEEE. J lost 4 bases, V lost 4 bases, and 3 bases had no gene match. The CDR3 has 14 residues. Here the CDR3 reads CASSGQGARTEAFF. CDR3 in DNA: TGTGCCAGCAGCGGACAGGGGGCCCGCACTGAAGCTTTCTTT.

The chain is built from TRBV29-1 and TRBJ2-7; TRBD1 matches 7 bases. The CDR3 runs to 14 residues. With V trimmed by 6 bases and J by 2 bases, 10 bases remained unmatched. From germline, CDR1 is SQVTM and CDR2 ANQGSEA. The CDR3 DNA reads TGCAGCGTCGAGACAGGGATTACTACCTACGAGCAGTACTTC. Protein product: CSVETGITTYEQYF.

Notes on this clone: Other DNA sequences in the same sample also yield this CDR3. The rearrangement uses TRBV7-9 and TRBJ2-7, with TRBD1 matching over 10 bases. CDR3 length equals 14 residues. With V trimmed by 4 bases and J by 5 bases, 5 bases remained unmatched. Germline V gene lookup returns CDR1 SEHNR and CDR2 FQNEAQ (reference sequence). The CDR3, as DNA: TGTGCCAGCAGCTCGACAGGGGGCTTAAACGAGCAGTACTTC. Protein product: CASSSTGGLNEQYF.

The chain links TRBV5-6 to TRBJ2-7; D unresolved. This CDR3 has 13 amino acids. Germline CDR1 reads SGHDT; CDR2 reads YYEEEE. The V end lost 0 bases, the J end lost 2 bases, and 6 bases lay between the germline ends. This CDR3 is CASSLEFTYEQYF. The CDR3 DNA follows: TGTGCCAGCAGCTTGGAGTTCACCTACGAGCAGTACTTC. Full variable domain (outside the CDR3, taken from reference TRBV5-6 and TRBJ2-7): DAGVTQSPTHLIKTRGQQVTLRCSPKSGHDTVSWYQQALGQGPQFIFQYYEEEERQRGNFPDRFSGHQFPNYSSELNVNALLLGDSALYLCASSLEFTYEQYFGPGTRLTVT.

CDR3 coding DNA: TGTGCCAGCAGCGCCTCCGGGATACTCTACGAGCAGTACTTC. Translation gives CASSASGILYEQYF. This chain uses TRBV7-9 with TRBJ2-7; D might be TRBD2 (5 bases). The V end was cut by 5 bases, the J end by 3 bases, with 14 bases between. The V gene's germline CDR1 is SEHNR and CDR2 FQNEAQ (reference sequence). CDR3 size: 14 residues.

As to this clone: Distinct nucleotide sequences in the sample also encode this CDR3. This rearrangement joins TRBV6-5 to TRBJ2-7, with 8 bases fitting TRBD1. Germline V lookup: CDR1 MNHEY, CDR2 SVGAGI. The CDR3 runs to 13 residues. J gave up 3 bases and V 5 bases, and 3 bases lay outside the gene matches. The CDR3 nucleotides read TGTGCCAGCAGTACCGACAGGGGCTACGAGCAGTACTTC. It codes for CASSTDRGYEQYF.